This is a list of T cell receptor beta chains from one sample in a study of cytomegalovirus exposure and HLA in healthy donors. This table comes from immunoSEQ multiplex PCR, and its TCRdb copy is limited to in-frame clones, with some not included. The sample includes about 250,000 clones, more than 85% seen only once; the top ten take 12%. What was sequenced was PBMCs. These TCRs come from a man aged 18 to 29 in good health and CMV-seropositive. The CDR3 runs from the conserved cysteine through the conserved F or W. The D gene is left open where the match is weak. Not all rows give a size; the values are once, few, many and, for expanded clones, a class.

CASSRTSERPDTQYF TGTGCCAGCAGCCGGACTAGCGAAAGGCCAGATACGCAGTATTTT once TRBV7-2 TRBD2 TRBJ2-3
CASSLGYNEKLFF TGTGCCAGCAGCTTAGGTTATAATGAAAAACTGTTTTTT - TRBV28 - TRBJ1-4
CASSEAARHSGNTIYF TGTGCCAGCAGTGAAGCAGCGCGCCACTCTGGAAACACCATATATTTT - TRBV6-1 - TRBJ1-3
CASSRNRGQGLSGYTF TGCGCCAGCAGCCGCAATAGGGGACAGGGCTTGAGTGGCTACACCTTC - TRBV4-1 TRBD1 TRBJ1-2
CARALWVHGYTF TGTGCCAGGGCCCTGTGGGTCCATGGCTACACCTTC - TRBV21-1 - TRBJ1-2
CASSYFVGMNTEAFF TGTGCCAGCAGTTACTTCGTTGGGATGAACACTGAAGCTTTCTTT - TRBV6-5 - TRBJ1-1
CASSLHVVGANEKLFF TGTGCCAGCAGCTTACATGTCGTGGGGGCTAATGAAAAACTGTTTTTT - TRBV4-2 - TRBJ1-4
CSAALGQETQYF TGCAGCGCTGCCTTAGGACAAGAGACCCAGTACTTC - TRBV29-1 - TRBJ2-5
CASSLERGPRPQHF TGTGCCAGCAGCTTAGAGAGGGGACCTAGGCCCCAGCATTTT - TRBV7-8 - TRBJ1-5
CASSNTGAQETQYF TGTGCCAGCAGTAATACAGGAGCCCAAGAGACCCAGTACTTC - TRBV2 - TRBJ2-5
CASSPGGGETQYF TGTGCCAGCAGTCCAGGGGGAGGGGAGACCCAGTACTTC - TRBV27 - TRBJ2-5
CASSQAAESYEQYF TGCGCCAGCAGCCAAGCGGCCGAATCCTACGAGCAGTACTTC - TRBV4-1 - TRBJ2-7
CASSMRLGGGYEQFF TGTGCCAGTAGTATGAGGCTCGGGGGTGGCTATGAGCAGTTCTTC - TRBV19 - TRBJ2-1
CASSESRVHNEQFF TGTGCCAGCAGTGAATCCAGGGTCCACAATGAGCAGTTCTTC few TRBV2 - TRBJ2-1
CASSGAGLLFNTEAFF TGTGCCAGCAGTGGGGCAGGGCTCCTTTTCAACACTGAAGCTTTCTTT - TRBV2 - TRBJ1-1
CASSEDSPYEQYF TGTGCCAGCAGTGAGGACAGCCCTTACGAGCAGTACTTC once TRBV2 - TRBJ2-7
CAWNPRVNTEAFF TGTGCCTGGAACCCTAGGGTGAACACTGAAGCTTTCTTT - TRBV30 - TRBJ1-1
CAWSVQGARYGYTF TGTGCCTGGAGTGTACAGGGGGCTAGGTATGGCTACACCTTC once TRBV30 TRBD1 TRBJ1-2
CASSQERDYPYEQYF TGCGCCAGCAGCCAAGAACGGGACTACCCCTACGAGCAGTACTTC - TRBV4-1 TRBD2 TRBJ2-7
CAWSGGLGNQPQHF TGTGCCTGGAGTGGGGGGTTAGGGAATCAGCCCCAGCATTTT - TRBV30 - TRBJ1-5
CASSQADGNTEAFF TGCGCCAGCAGCCAAGCGGACGGGAACACTGAAGCTTTCTTT - TRBV4-3 - TRBJ1-1
CASSPGPGDSSNEQFF TGTGCCAGCAGCCCAGGTCCGGGGGACAGTTCCAATGAGCAGTTCTTC - TRBV5-4 - TRBJ2-1
CASSVVDQGPGGYTF TGTGCCAGCAGCGTAGTAGATCAGGGCCCGGGTGGCTACACCTTC - TRBV9 - TRBJ1-2
CASSPAVGGKYSGYTF TGTGCCAGCAGCCCCGCTGTGGGGGGGAAATACTCTGGCTACACCTTC once TRBV11-2 - TRBJ1-2
CASSQGAGGYTF TGTGCCAGCAGTCAGGGGGCGGGGGGCTACACCTTC - TRBV27 TRBD1 TRBJ1-2
CSVAGQDQPQHF TGCAGCGTTGCGGGGCAGGATCAGCCCCAGCATTTT - TRBV29-1 - TRBJ1-5
CASSDYRETQYF TGTGCCAGCAGCGACTACAGGGAGACCCAGTACTTC - TRBV7-9 - TRBJ2-5
CASSYGGTEAFF TGTGCCAGCAGTTACGGCGGCACTGAAGCTTTCTTT - TRBV6-5 - TRBJ1-1
CASEQDSGEQYF TGTGCCAGCGAACAGGATTCTGGGGAGCAGTACTTC - TRBV28 - TRBJ2-7
CASSRGPDSGNTIYF TGTGCCAGCAGCCGAGGACCCGACTCTGGAAACACCATATATTTT - TRBV7-2 - TRBJ1-3
CASSVRASGIYNEQFF TGTGCCAGCAGTGTTCGGGCCAGCGGGATCTACAATGAGCAGTTCTTC - TRBV6-4 TRBD2 TRBJ2-1
CAWGWEDSNQPQHF TGTGCCTGGGGTTGGGAGGATAGCAATCAGCCCCAGCATTTT few TRBV30 - TRBJ1-5
CASSSGLLRNEQFF TGTGCCAGCAGCTCGGGACTCCTTCGTAATGAGCAGTTCTTC - TRBV5-6 - TRBJ2-1
CASSAEKRTTGDEKLFF TGTGCCAGCAGTGCCGAAAAACGGACAACCGGTGACGAAAAACTGTTTTTT - TRBV6-1 - TRBJ1-4
CASSGTSGGTDTQYF TGTGCCAGCAGCGGGACTAGCGGCGGCACAGATACGCAGTATTTT once TRBV5-6 TRBD2 TRBJ2-3
CASSWGSLNTEAFF TGTGCCAGCTCGTGGGGCAGTTTGAACACTGAAGCTTTCTTT - TRBV7-9 - TRBJ1-1
CASSPSGGVGTGELFF TGTGCCAGCAGTCCTAGCGGGGGGGTTGGCACCGGGGAGCTGTTTTTT - TRBV28 TRBD2 TRBJ2-2
CASSQGQNTEAFF TGTGCCAGCAGCCAGGGACAGAACACTGAAGCTTTCTTT few TRBV9 - TRBJ1-1
CASSLTGQNTGELFF TGCGCCAGCAGCTTGACAGGGCAGAACACCGGGGAGCTGTTTTTT - TRBV5-1 - TRBJ2-2
CASSVRTGDNYGYTF TGTGCCAGCAGCGTACGGACAGGGGATAACTATGGCTACACCTTC - TRBV9 TRBD1 TRBJ1-2
CASSLGRGDQPQHF TGTGCCAGCAGCTTGGGCAGGGGAGATCAGCCCCAGCATTTT - TRBV5-6 - TRBJ1-5
CASSQESGNTIYF TGCGCCAGCAGCCAGGAATCAGGAAACACCATATATTTT - TRBV4-1 - TRBJ1-3
CSVTVQAPEQYF TGCAGCGTTACGGTGCAGGCCCCCGAGCAGTACTTC - TRBV29-1 - TRBJ2-7
CATENRQGARELQYF TGTGCCACCGAGAACCGACAGGGGGCGAGGGAGCTGCAGTACTTC - TRBV6-1 TRBD1 TRBJ2-7
CASSGEPGLAGVLNNEQFF TGTGCCAGCAGTGGGGAACCGGGACTAGCGGGAGTACTTAACAATGAGCAGTTCTTC - TRBV6-4 TRBD2 TRBJ2-1
CASSETIGQPQHF TGTGCCAGCAGTGAAACTATAGGCCAGCCCCAGCATTTT - TRBV6-1 - TRBJ1-5
CSVARGRGQPQHF TGCAGCGTTGCCAGGGGGCGCGGGCAGCCCCAGCATTTT - TRBV29-1 TRBD1 TRBJ1-5
CASSPRFGELSYEQYF TGTGCCAGCAGCCCCCGGTTTGGGGAGTTATCCTACGAGCAGTACTTC - TRBV11-2 - TRBJ2-7
CASSPDRSSYEQYF TGTGCCAGCAGCCCCGACAGGAGTTCCTACGAGCAGTACTTC - TRBV11-2 - TRBJ2-7
CASRGRDRGFNQPQHF TGTGCCAGCAGGGGCCGGGACAGGGGTTTCAATCAGCCCCAGCATTTT - TRBV2 TRBD1 TRBJ1-5
CASSDWTEVNTEAFF TGTGCCAGCAGTGACTGGACAGAGGTGAACACTGAAGCTTTCTTT - TRBV6-5 - TRBJ1-1
CASGGTVWDVLTF TGTGCCAGCGGAGGGACAGTTTGGGACGTCCTGACTTTC - TRBV5-6 - TRBJ2-6
CASSPGLAGKGTYTDTQYF TGTGCCAGCAGTCCGGGACTAGCGGGAAAAGGGACCTACACAGATACGCAGTATTTT - TRBV28 TRBD2 TRBJ2-3
CASSVVQGGTEAFF TGTGCCAGCAGCGTAGTCCAGGGGGGCACTGAAGCTTTCTTT - TRBV9 TRBD1 TRBJ1-1
CASSSGIDTQYF TGTGCCAGCAGTTCCGGGATAGATACGCAGTATTTT once TRBV28 - TRBJ2-3